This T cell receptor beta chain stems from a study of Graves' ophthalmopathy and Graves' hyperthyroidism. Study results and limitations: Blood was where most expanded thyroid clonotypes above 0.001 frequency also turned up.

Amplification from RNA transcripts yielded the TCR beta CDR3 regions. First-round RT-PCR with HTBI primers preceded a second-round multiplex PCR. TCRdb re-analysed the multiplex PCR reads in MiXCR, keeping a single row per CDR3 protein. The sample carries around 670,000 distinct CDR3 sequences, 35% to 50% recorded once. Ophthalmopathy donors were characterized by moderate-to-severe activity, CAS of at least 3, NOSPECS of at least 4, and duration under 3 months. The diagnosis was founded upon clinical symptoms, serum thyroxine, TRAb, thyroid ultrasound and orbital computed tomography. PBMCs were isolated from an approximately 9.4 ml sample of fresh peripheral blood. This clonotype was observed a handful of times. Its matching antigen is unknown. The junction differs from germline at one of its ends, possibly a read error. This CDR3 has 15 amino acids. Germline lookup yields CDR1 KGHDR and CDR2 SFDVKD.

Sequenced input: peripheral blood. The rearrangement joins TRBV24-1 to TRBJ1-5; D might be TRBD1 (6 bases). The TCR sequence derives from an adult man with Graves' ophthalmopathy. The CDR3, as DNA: TGTGCCAGCAGTGAATGGGGGCCAGGCAATCAGCCCCAGCATTTT. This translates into CASSEWGPGNQPQHF.